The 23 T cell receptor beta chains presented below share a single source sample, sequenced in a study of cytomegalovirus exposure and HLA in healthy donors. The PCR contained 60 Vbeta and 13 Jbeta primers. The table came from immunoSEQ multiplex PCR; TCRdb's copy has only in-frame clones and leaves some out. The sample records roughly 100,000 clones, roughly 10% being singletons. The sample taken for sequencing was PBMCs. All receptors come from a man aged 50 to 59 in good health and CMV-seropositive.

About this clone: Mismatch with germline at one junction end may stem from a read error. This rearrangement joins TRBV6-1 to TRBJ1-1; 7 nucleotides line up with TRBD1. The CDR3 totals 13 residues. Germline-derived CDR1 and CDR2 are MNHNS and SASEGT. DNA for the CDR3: TGTGCCAGCAGTGAGAGACAGGGAATAGATCGTATCTTT. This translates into CASSERQGIDRIF.

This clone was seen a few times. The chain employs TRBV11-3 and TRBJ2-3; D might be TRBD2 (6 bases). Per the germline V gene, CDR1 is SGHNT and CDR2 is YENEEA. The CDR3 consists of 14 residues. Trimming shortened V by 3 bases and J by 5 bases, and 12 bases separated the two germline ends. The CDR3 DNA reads TGTGCCAGCAGCTTGGGGGGAAGCGGAGATACGCAGTATTTT. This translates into CASSLGGSGDTQYF.

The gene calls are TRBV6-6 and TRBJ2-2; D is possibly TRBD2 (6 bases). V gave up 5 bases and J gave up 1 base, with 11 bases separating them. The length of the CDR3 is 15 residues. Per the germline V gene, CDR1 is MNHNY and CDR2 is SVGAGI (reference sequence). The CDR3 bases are TGTGCCAGCAGTCTCCGGGACTTGAACACCGGGGAGCTGTTTTTT. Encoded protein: CASSLRDLNTGELFF.

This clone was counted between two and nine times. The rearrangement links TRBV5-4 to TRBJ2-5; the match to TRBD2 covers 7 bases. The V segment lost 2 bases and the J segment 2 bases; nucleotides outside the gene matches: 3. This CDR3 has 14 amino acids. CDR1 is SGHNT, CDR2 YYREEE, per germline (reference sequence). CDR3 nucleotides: TGTGCCAGCAGCTTAGGACTAGATCAAGAGACCCAGTACTTC. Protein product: CASSLGLDQETQYF.

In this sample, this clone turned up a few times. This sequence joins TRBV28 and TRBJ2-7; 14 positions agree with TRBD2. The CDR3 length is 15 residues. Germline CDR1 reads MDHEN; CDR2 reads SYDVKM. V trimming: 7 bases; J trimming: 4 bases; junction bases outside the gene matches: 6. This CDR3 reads CASKKGTSGSYEQYF. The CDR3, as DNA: TGTGCCAGCAAGAAAGGGACTAGCGGGAGTTACGAGCAGTACTTC.

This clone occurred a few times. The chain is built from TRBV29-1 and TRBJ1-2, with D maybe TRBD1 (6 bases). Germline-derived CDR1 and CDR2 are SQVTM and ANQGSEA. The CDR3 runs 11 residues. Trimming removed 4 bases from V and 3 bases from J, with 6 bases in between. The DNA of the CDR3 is TGCAGCGTTGGACAGGACTATGGCTACACCTTC. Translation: CSVGQDYGYTF.

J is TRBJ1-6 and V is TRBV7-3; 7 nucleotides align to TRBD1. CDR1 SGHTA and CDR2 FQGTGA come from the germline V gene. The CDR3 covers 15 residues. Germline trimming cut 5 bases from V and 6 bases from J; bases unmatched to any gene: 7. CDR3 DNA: TGTGCCAGCAGCCCGGGACAGCTTCGTAATTCACCCCTCCACTTT. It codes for CASSPGQLRNSPLHF.

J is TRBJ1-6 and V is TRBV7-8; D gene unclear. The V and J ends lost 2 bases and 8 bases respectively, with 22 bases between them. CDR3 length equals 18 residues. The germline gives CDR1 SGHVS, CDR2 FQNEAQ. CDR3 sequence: CASSLRVQGSQLYSPLHF. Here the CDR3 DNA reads TGTGCCAGCAGCTTAAGAGTTCAAGGGAGCCAGTTGTATTCACCCCTCCACTTT.

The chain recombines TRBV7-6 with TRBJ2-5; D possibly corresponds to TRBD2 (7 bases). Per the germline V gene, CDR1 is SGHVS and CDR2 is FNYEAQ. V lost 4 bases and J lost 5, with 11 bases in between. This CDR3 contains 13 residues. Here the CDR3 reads CASSSGGRETQYF. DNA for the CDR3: TGTGCCAGCAGCTCGGGGGGCAGGGAGACCCAGTACTTC.

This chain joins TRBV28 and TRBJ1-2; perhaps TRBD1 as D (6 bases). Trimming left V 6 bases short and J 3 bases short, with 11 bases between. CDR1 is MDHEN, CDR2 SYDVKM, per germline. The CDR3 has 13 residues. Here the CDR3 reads CASREQGYYGYTF. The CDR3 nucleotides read TGTGCCAGCAGAGAACAGGGATACTATGGCTACACCTTC.

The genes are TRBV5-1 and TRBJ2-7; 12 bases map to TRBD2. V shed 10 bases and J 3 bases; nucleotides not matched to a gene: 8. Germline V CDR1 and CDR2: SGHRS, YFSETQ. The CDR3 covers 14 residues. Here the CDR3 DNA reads TGCGCCCTCCCACCGGGACTAGCGGGCTACGAGCAGTACTTC. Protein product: CALPPGLAGYEQYF.

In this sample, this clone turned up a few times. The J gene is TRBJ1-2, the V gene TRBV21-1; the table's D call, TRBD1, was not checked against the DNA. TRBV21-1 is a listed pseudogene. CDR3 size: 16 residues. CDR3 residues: CASSKEVNRGLVSYTF. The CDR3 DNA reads TGTGCCAGCAGCAAAGAAGTAAACAGGGGGCTAGTGAGCTACACCTTC.

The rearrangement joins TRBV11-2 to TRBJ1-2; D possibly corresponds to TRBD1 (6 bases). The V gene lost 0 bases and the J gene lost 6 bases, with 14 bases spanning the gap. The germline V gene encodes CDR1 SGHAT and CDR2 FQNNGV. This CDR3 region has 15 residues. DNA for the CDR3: TGTGCCAGCAGCTTAGATCAGGGGATTACGGATGGCTACACCTTC. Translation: CASSLDQGITDGYTF.

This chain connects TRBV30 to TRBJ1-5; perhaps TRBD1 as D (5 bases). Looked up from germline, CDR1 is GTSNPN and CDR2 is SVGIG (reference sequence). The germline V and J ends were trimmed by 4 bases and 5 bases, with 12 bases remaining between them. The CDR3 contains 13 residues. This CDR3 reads CAWTQGTHQPQHF. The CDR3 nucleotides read TGTGCCTGGACCCAGGGAACTCATCAGCCCCAGCATTTT. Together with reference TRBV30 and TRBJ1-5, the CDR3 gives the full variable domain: SQTIHQWPATLVQPVGSPLSLECTVEGTSNPNLYWYRQAAGRGLQLLFYSVGIGQISSEVPQNLSASRPQDRQFILSSKKLLLSDSGFYLCAWTQGTHQPQHFGDGTRLSIL.

The CDR3 bases are TGTGCCAGCAACTTAATACCTAACTATGGCTACACCTTC. This encodes CASNLIPNYGYTF. The chain carries TRBV6-1 and TRBJ1-2; D is unresolved. V was shortened by 7 bases and J by 0 bases, with 9 bases between the two germline ends. Germline-derived CDR1 and CDR2 are MNHNS and SASEGT. The CDR3 spans 13 residues.

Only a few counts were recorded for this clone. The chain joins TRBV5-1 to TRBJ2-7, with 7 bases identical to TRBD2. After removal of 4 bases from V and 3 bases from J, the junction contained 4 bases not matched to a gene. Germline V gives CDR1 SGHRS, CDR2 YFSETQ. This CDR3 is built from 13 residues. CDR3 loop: CASSPSGDYEQYF. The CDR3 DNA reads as TGCGCCAGCAGCCCTAGCGGAGACTACGAGCAGTACTTC.

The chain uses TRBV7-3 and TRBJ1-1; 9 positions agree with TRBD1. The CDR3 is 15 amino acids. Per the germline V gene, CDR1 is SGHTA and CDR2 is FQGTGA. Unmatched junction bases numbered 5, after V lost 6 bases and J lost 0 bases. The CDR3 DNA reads TGTGCCAGCAGGCAGACAGGGGGTCTGAACACTGAAGCTTTCTTT. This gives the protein CASRQTGGLNTEAFF.

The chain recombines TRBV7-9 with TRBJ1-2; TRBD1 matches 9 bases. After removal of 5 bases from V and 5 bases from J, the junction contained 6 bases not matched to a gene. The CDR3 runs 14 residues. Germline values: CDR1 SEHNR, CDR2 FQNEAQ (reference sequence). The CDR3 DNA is TGTGCCAGCAGCATAGGGACAGGGCGGTATGGCTACACCTTC. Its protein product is CASSIGTGRYGYTF.

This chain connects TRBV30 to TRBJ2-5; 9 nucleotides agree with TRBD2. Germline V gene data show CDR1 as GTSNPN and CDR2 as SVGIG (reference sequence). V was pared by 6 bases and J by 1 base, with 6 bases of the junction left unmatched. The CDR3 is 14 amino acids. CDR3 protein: CACGTSRFQETQYF. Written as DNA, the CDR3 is TGTGCCTGCGGGACTAGCAGATTCCAAGAGACCCAGTACTTC.

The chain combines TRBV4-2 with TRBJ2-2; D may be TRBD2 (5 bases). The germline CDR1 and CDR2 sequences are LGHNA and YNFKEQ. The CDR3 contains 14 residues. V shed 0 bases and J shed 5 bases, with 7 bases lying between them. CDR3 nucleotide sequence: TGTGCCAGCAGCCAAGAGGGAGCGACCGGGGAGCTGTTTTTT. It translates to CASSQEGATGELFF.

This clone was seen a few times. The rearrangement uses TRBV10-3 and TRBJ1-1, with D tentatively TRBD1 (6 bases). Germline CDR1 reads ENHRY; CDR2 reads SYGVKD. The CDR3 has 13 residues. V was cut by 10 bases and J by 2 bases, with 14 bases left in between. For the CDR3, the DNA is TGTGCCAGCCTAACAGGGAGAAACACTGAAGCTTTCTTT. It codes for CASLTGRNTEAFF.

The CDR3 DNA is TGTGCCAGCAGCAGAGACAGGGTGAACACTGAAGCTTTCTTT. It encodes CASSRDRVNTEAFF. The chain joins TRBV6-5 to TRBJ1-1; 7 nucleotides agree with TRBD1. Germline V gene data show CDR1 as MNHEY and CDR2 as SVGAGI. Unmatched junction bases numbered 4, after V lost 6 bases and J lost 0 bases. The CDR3 sequence is 14 residues long.

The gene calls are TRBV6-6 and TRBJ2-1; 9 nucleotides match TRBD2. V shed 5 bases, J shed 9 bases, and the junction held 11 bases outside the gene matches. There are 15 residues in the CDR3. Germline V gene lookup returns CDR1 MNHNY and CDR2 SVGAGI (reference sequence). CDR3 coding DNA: TGTGCCAGCAGTCCACGAAGGGTAGCGGGAGTTGAGCAGTTCTTC. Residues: CASSPRRVAGVEQFF.